This TCR beta chain was observed in a study of control samples from healthy donors and cancer patients. Sequenced by immunoSEQ multiplex PCR; TCRdb stores in-frame clones only, minus some. The sample includes some 79,000 clones, roughly 87% of them seen just once. CDR3 length: 13 amino acids. The V and J ends lost 5 bases and 8 bases respectively, with 15 bases between them. This TCR derives from a woman aged 50 to 65 in good health. The J gene is TRBJ1-2, the V gene TRBV12-3 or TRBV12-4; D gene uncertain. The sample was blood. CDR3 DNA sequence: TGTGCCAGCAGTACATCAGGAACCGCGGGCTACACCTTC. This codes for CASSTSGTAGYTF.